These 5 T cell receptor beta chains were all obtained from the same sample, sequenced in a study of shared clonotypes between healthy human individuals. The protocol was immunoSEQ multiplex PCR, while the TCRdb copy is restricted to in-frame clones and leaves out a portion. The table has 2 million to 2.5 million clones, about 90% seen once. The sequenced material came from naive CD4+ T cells from PBMCs. Subset noted: CD45RA+ positively selected. The source is a young man in good health. Some clones in this sample may be carry-over from other donors' samples.

V gene TRBV11-2 combines with J gene TRBJ2-2, with D possibly being TRBD1 (5 bases). CDR3 length equals 15 residues. The germline gives CDR1 SGHAT, CDR2 FQNNGV. Trimming left V 5 bases short and J 1 base short, with 11 bases between. This CDR3 is CASSLQVLNTGELFF. CDR3 coding DNA: TGTGCCAGCAGCCTACAGGTTTTGAACACCGGGGAGCTGTTTTTT. The full variable domain, rest sourced from reference TRBV11-2 and TRBJ2-2, is EAGVAQSPRYKIIEKRQSVAFWCNPISGHATLYWYQQILGQGPKLLIQFQNNGVVDDSQLPKDRFSAERLKGVDSTLKIQPAKLEDSAVYLCASSLQVLNTGELFFGEGSRLTVL.

The chain employs TRBV18 and TRBJ1-1; D is possibly TRBD1 (5 bases). There are 15 residues in the CDR3. Between the trimmed V and J ends, which lost 6 bases and 4 bases, there was a span of 18 bases. Germline values: CDR1 KGHSH, CDR2 LQKENI. For the CDR3, the DNA is TGTGCCAGCTCGCTCCGGGGCCAGGTCGGCACTGAAGCTTTCTTT. Translated: CASSLRGQVGTEAFF. Together with reference TRBV18 and TRBJ1-1, the CDR3 gives the full variable domain: NAGVMQNPRHLVRRRGQEARLRCSPMKGHSHVYWYRQLPEEGLKFMVYLQKENIIDESGMPKERFSAEFPKEGPSILRIQQVVRGDSAAYFCASSLRGQVGTEAFFGQGTRLTVV.

The V gene is TRBV2, the J gene TRBJ1-3; D may be TRBD1 (5 bases). V was pared by 9 bases and J by 4 bases, with 10 bases between. There are 12 residues in the CDR3. In germline, CDR1 is SNHLY, CDR2 FYNNEI. The CDR3 is CASGASGNTIYF. CDR3 nucleotide sequence: TGTGCCAGTGGGGCGTCAGGAAACACCATATATTTT.

This clone showed up just once. V is TRBV5-1 and J is TRBJ2-1, with 8 bases lining up with TRBD1. The CDR3 runs to 15 residues. Per the germline V gene, CDR1 is SGHRS and CDR2 is YFSETQ. V dropped 2 bases and J dropped 6; count of bases not matched to a gene: 7. CDR3 bases: TGCGCCAGCAGCTTTTCAGGGGGCGGACTCAATGAGCAGTTCTTC. Protein sequence: CASSFSGGGLNEQFF.

The chain recombines TRBV7-2 with TRBJ2-3; D not resolved. Germline V CDR1 and CDR2: SGHTA, FQGNSA. The CDR3 extends over 14 amino acids. Trimming took 3 bases from V and 2 from J, leaving 9 bases between them. The CDR3 reads CASSFPALTDTQYF. CDR3 sequence (DNA): TGTGCCAGCAGCTTTCCGGCCCTCACAGATACGCAGTATTTT.